The 24 T cell receptor beta chains given below trace back to one sample, sequenced in a study of CD8+CD57+ T cells in acquired aplastic anemia. Genomic DNA, the template, was used for profiling of the TCR beta VDJ and CDR3. One entry per CDR3 protein, called by TCRdb with MiXCR from the reads. In the table there are roughly 180,000 distinct CDR3 sequences, 64% of which are singletons. Material: sorted CD4+, CD8+, or CD8+CD57+ T cells (not recorded which) from PBMCs. Source of these receptors: a human donor with severe aplastic anemia or a healthy control (not recorded which).

This clonotype came up many times. The rearrangement uses TRBV28 and TRBJ2-1; 7 nucleotides line up with TRBD2. CDR3 length equals 13 residues. The ends lost 4 bases at V and 10 bases at J; junction bases unmatched: 7. Germline V gene sequence: CDR1 MDHEN, CDR2 SYDVKM. CDR3 nucleotide sequence: TGTGCCAGCAGTTACTCGGTCGGGGGGGAGCAGTTCTTC. It specifies CASSYSVGGEQFF. The entire variable domain, with the rest obtained from reference TRBV28 and TRBJ2-1, is as follows: DVKVTQSSRYLVKRTGEKVFLECVQDMDHENMFWYRQDPGLGLRLIYFSYDVKMKEKGDIPEGYSVSREKKERFSLILESASTNQTSMYLCASSYSVGGEQFFGPGTRLTVL.

There are a few counts of this clonotype. The chain recombines TRBV7-2 with TRBJ2-3; 8 bases line up with TRBD1. CDR1 SGHTA and CDR2 FQGNSA come from the germline V gene. This CDR3 spans 15 amino acids. V lost 2 bases to trimming and J lost 1 base; unmatched junction nucleotides: 2. CDR3 nucleotide sequence: TGTGCCAGCAGCTTACAGGGGGCCCGCACAGATACGCAGTATTTT. It codes for CASSLQGARTDTQYF. Together with reference TRBV7-2 and TRBJ2-3, the CDR3 gives the full variable domain: GAGVSQSPSNKVTEKGKDVELRCDPISGHTALYWYRQSLGQGLEFLIYFQGNSAPDKSGLPSDRFSAERTGGSVSTLTIQRTQQEDSAVYLCASSLQGARTDTQYFGPGTRLTVL.

The chain uses TRBV10-3 and TRBJ1-2, with 7 bases that match TRBD1. The J segment lost 2 bases and the V segment lost 10 bases, leaving 4 bases of the junction unmatched. From germline, CDR1 is ENHRY and CDR2 SYGVKD. CDR3 length: 12 residues. This chain's CDR3 is CATAQGNYGYTF. The CDR3 DNA is TGTGCCACCGCACAGGGGAACTATGGCTACACCTTC.

The rearrangement links TRBV19 to TRBJ2-5; the match to TRBD1 covers 11 bases. With V trimmed by 3 bases and J by 0 bases, 9 bases remained unmatched. In germline, CDR1 is LNHDA, CDR2 SQIVND (reference sequence). This CDR3 spans 18 amino acids. The CDR3, as DNA: TGTGCCAGTAGTATTGGCGCCCTGGGACAGGGGGACCAAGAGACCCAGTACTTC. It codes for CASSIGALGQGDQETQYF.

The chain employs TRBV7-8 and TRBJ1-2; TRBD1 aligns across 10 bases. Trimming at V came to 6 bases and at J to 4 bases, leaving 8 bases not matched to a gene. The CDR3 totals 15 residues. Germline CDR1 is SGHVS and CDR2 is FQNEAQ. CDR3 in amino acids: CASRSTGTGAYGYTF. The CDR3 nucleotides read TGTGCCAGCAGATCAACCGGGACAGGGGCCTATGGCTACACCTTC.

This chain joins TRBV20-1 and TRBJ1-1; D remains ambiguous. The CDR3 totals 13 residues. The V end lost 1 base, the J end lost 1 base, and 7 bases lay between the germline ends. CDR1 and CDR2 from the germline V gene are DFQATT and SNEGSKA (reference sequence). CDR3 in amino acids: CSARVHQNTEAFF. CDR3 DNA: TGCAGTGCTAGAGTACACCAGAACACTGAAGCTTTCTTT.

In its sample, this clonotype was seen a few times. The chain carries TRBV6-1 and TRBJ2-7, with TRBD2 matching over 9 bases. Germline V gene data show CDR1 as MNHNS and CDR2 as SASEGT. The trim removed 0 bases at V and 4 bases at J, leaving 13 bases unmatched. The CDR3 covers 18 residues. The CDR3 coding sequence is TGTGCCAGCAGTGAAGCGGCGGGGGGGCAAGACAGGGCGTACGAGCAGTACTTC. Protein product: CASSEAAGGQDRAYEQYF.

This chain joins TRBV2 and TRBJ2-7; D not certain. The CDR3 has 13 amino acids. V lost 6 bases and J 2 bases, leaving 11 bases between the germline ends. CDR1 SNHLY and CDR2 FYNNEI come from the germline V gene. CDR3 region: CASSLVGAYEQYF. CDR3 nucleotides: TGTGCCAGCAGCTTAGTAGGTGCCTACGAGCAGTACTTC.

The genes are TRBV7-4 and TRBJ2-3; 8 bases are shared with TRBD1. CDR1 is SGHVT, CDR2 SQSDAQ, per germline. Trimming removed 5 bases from V and 3 bases from J; junction bases left unmatched: 7. The CDR3 is made up of 15 amino acids. The CDR3 loop reads CASSPYGQGTDTQYF. In nucleotides, the CDR3 is TGTGCCAGCAGCCCATACGGACAGGGTACAGATACGCAGTATTTT.

A note on this clonotype: Since the CDR3 does not end with the conserved phenylalanine or tryptophan, this likely comes from a read error. It is unclear where the CDR3 begins or ends on the DNA, so no DNA is shown, and the CDR3 is as TCRdb lists it. The V gene is TRBV7-9, the J gene TRBJ2-7; TRBD2 reflects the table's D call only, with no check against the DNA. Inclusive of both ends, the CDR3 amounts to 16 amino acids. The germline CDR1 and CDR2 sequences are SEHNR and FQNEAQ (reference sequence). Here the CDR3 reads CASSLVRSEGEPTSST.

The chain joins TRBV25-1 to TRBJ2-5, with TRBD1 matching over 10 bases. CDR1 is MGHDK and CDR2 is SYGVNS in the germline V gene. Germline trimming cut 3 bases from V and 5 bases from J; bases unmatched to any gene: 12. This CDR3 is built from 17 residues. CDR3 residues: CASSDVPGQGVGETQYF. The CDR3 DNA is TGTGCCAGCAGTGACGTACCCGGACAGGGGGTCGGGGAGACCCAGTACTTC.

This chain uses TRBV20-1 with TRBJ1-1; TRBD1 might be the D (5 bases). The length of the CDR3 is 14 residues. V shed 0 bases and J shed 4 bases, with 12 bases lying between them. The V gene's germline CDR1 is DFQATT and CDR2 SNEGSKA (reference sequence). The CDR3 sequence: CSARDARGSTEAFF. DNA for the CDR3: TGCAGTGCTAGAGACGCCCGGGGGAGCACTGAAGCTTTCTTT.

This clonotype was seen ten or more times. The chain carries TRBV27 and TRBJ2-3; D not resolved. V was pared by 0 bases and J by 0 bases, with 4 bases between. The CDR3 loop spans 14 amino acids. Germline loops: CDR1 MNHEY, CDR2 SMNVEV (reference sequence). CDR3 sequence: CASSLSESTDTQYF. DNA for the CDR3: TGTGCCAGCAGTTTATCCGAGAGCACAGATACGCAGTATTTT.

This clonotype has at least ten counts. The V call is TRBV29-1, the J call TRBJ2-7; TRBD2 aligns across 10 bases. The CDR3 sequence is 13 residues long. CDR1 is SQVTM and CDR2 is ANQGSEA in the germline V gene. V lost 2 bases and J lost 2; bases outside the gene matches: 0. The CDR3: CSVETSGAYEQYF. DNA for the CDR3: TGCAGCGTTGAAACTAGCGGGGCCTACGAGCAGTACTTC.

This clonotype was seen just once. The CDR3 spells CASSLFAQGNSPLHF. CDR3 nucleotides: TGTGCCAGCAGCTTGTTCGCGCAGGGTAATTCACCCCTCCACTTT. This rearrangement joins TRBV7-6 to TRBJ1-6, with D perhaps TRBD1 (5 bases). The V gene's germline CDR1 is SGHVS and CDR2 FNYEAQ. The length of the CDR3 is 15 residues. Between the trimmed V and J ends, which lost 3 bases and 6 bases, there was a span of 12 bases.

This chain links TRBV10-3 with TRBJ2-7, with D maybe TRBD1 (7 bases). CDR1 is ENHRY, CDR2 SYGVKD, per germline. The CDR3 consists of 18 residues. Trimming removed 8 bases at V and 3 bases at J, with 29 bases between. The CDR3 DNA sequence: TGTGCCATCGGGGGGAGTGGGACAGCGACGACCTTGGGCTACGAGCAGTACTTC. Translating gives CAIGGSGTATTLGYEQYF.

The chain joins TRBV19 to TRBJ1-5; the D gene is possibly TRBD1 (5 bases). The length of the CDR3 is 15 residues. The germline V and J ends were trimmed by 7 bases and 5 bases, with 18 bases remaining between them. Germline loops: CDR1 LNHDA, CDR2 SQIVND (reference sequence). The CDR3 region is CASTAGTRGDQPQHF. CDR3 in DNA: TGTGCCAGTACGGCAGGGACCCGGGGAGATCAGCCCCAGCATTTT.

J is TRBJ2-3 and V is TRBV7-9; 7 nucleotides match TRBD2. This CDR3 has 16 residues. Trimming removed 2 bases from V and 2 bases from J; junction bases left unmatched: 7. Germline CDR1 SEHNR, CDR2 FQNEAQ (reference sequence). CDR3 DNA sequence: TGTGCCAGCAGCTTAAACGGGGGAGGGACCACAGATACGCAGTATTTT. Translating it yields CASSLNGGGTTDTQYF.

The chain recombines TRBV5-1 with TRBJ2-1; D may be TRBD1 (6 bases). This CDR3 is 15 amino acids long. Germline CDR1 SGHRS, CDR2 YFSETQ. V dropped 4 bases and J dropped 6 bases, with 17 bases sitting between them. CDR3: CASSHRRTVSNEQFF. In DNA form, the CDR3 reads TGCGCCAGCAGCCACAGGCGGACAGTTTCCAATGAGCAGTTCTTC. Together with reference TRBV5-1 and TRBJ2-1, the CDR3 gives the full variable domain: KAGVTQTPRYLIKTRGQQVTLSCSPISGHRSVSWYQQTPGQGLQFLFEYFSETQRNKGNFPGRFSGRQFSNSRSEMNVSTLELGDSALYLCASSHRRTVSNEQFFGPGTRLTVL.

V usage is TRBV20-1 and J usage is TRBJ2-7; the D gene is possibly TRBD1 (5 bases). The germline CDR1 and CDR2 sequences are DFQATT and SNEGSKA (reference sequence). The CDR3 is 13 amino acids. V lost 6 bases and J 4 bases, leaving 16 bases between the germline ends. The CDR3 sequence is CSAARAVVYEQYF. The CDR3 region has the DNA TGCAGTGCGGCCAGGGCGGTGGTTTACGAGCAGTACTTC.

Comment on this clonotype: The junction shows a germline mismatch at one end, possibly a read error. The genes are TRBV20-1 and TRBJ2-5; a possible D gene is TRBD2 (6 bases). Germline V gene sequence: CDR1 DFQATT, CDR2 SNEGSKA (reference sequence). The CDR3 length is 12 residues. The CDR3 protein is CSASSGSETRYF. DNA of the CDR3: TGCAGTGCTAGTTCCGGGAGTGAGACCCGGTACTTC.

Only a few counts were recorded for this clonotype. The rearrangement uses TRBV4-1 and TRBJ2-7, with D perhaps TRBD1 or TRBD2 (6 bases each). V lost 0 bases, J lost 7 bases, and 16 bases lay in between. Germline V lookup: CDR1 MGHRA, CDR2 YSYEKL. This CDR3 region has 15 residues. CDR3 protein: CASSQEKSGAKEQYF. CDR3 nucleotides: TGCGCCAGCAGCCAAGAAAAGTCGGGGGCGAAAGAGCAGTACTTC.

The chain couples TRBV7-9 to TRBJ2-7, with D uncertain. Germline V gene sequence: CDR1 SEHNR, CDR2 FQNEAQ (reference sequence). Trimming left V 6 bases short and J 6 bases short, with 24 bases between. The CDR3 covers 16 residues. The CDR3 here is CASSSHYRDPSCEQYF. The CDR3, as DNA: TGTGCCAGCAGTTCTCATTATCGCGACCCGAGCTGCGAGCAGTACTTC. The entire variable domain, with the rest obtained from reference TRBV7-9 and TRBJ2-7, is as follows: DTGVSQNPRHKITKRGQNVTFRCDPISEHNRLYWYRQTLGQGPEFLTYFQNEAQLEKSRLLSDRFSAERPKGSFSTLEIQRTEQGDSAMYLCASSSHYRDPSCEQYFGPGTRLTVT.

The gene calls are TRBV11-2 and TRBJ2-7; D uncertain. Germline CDR1 is SGHAT and CDR2 is FQNNGV. The V and J ends lost 3 bases and 3 bases respectively, with 12 bases between them. This CDR3 region has 14 residues. The CDR3 loop reads CASSFGQLFYEQYF. The CDR3 DNA follows: TGTGCCAGCAGCTTTGGGCAGCTTTTCTACGAGCAGTACTTC. Supplemented by reference TRBV11-2 and TRBJ2-7, the full variable domain reads EAGVAQSPRYKIIEKRQSVAFWCNPISGHATLYWYQQILGQGPKLLIQFQNNGVVDDSQLPKDRFSAERLKGVDSTLKIQPAKLEDSAVYLCASSFGQLFYEQYFGPGTRLTVT.